This TCR beta chain came from a study of blood T cell repertoires in COVID-19. For the study at large: COVID-19 samples, acute and convalescent, were from the United States, Italy and Spain. PBMCs, B-cell-depleted T cells, or T cells were the source of the cDNA or gDNA that made up the material.

The CDR3 contains 14 residues. Germline V CDR1 and CDR2: MNHNY, SVGAGI (reference sequence). Trimming took 7 bases from V and 4 from J; bases not matched to a gene: 6. The method was immunoSEQ multiplex PCR; TCRdb's version includes in-frame clones alone and lacks a portion of them. The sample shows 300,000 to 400,000 clones, around 86% of them seen only once. This rearrangement joins TRBV6-6 to TRBJ1-5, with TRBD1 matching over 8 bases. The source material was peripheral blood. The source of this sequence is a man in his forties or fifties with active or convalescent COVID-19. CDR3 nucleotide sequence: TGTGCCAGCACCGGGGACAGGAATAATCAGCCCCAGCATTTT. Translating it yields CASTGDRNNQPQHF.